The text below deals with one TCR beta chain. The antigen it binds to is not known. Base qualities are missing; no much larger clone stands one base away. The data originate from a study of blood T cell repertoires in COVID-19 (dated by TCRdb to about 2020). At the level of the whole study: Samples from collaborators originated in the United States, Italy and Spain and spanned both the acute and convalescent phases of COVID-19. The sample metadata nearly always contained a de-identified subject ID, COVID-19 status, age in years and sex. HLA class I and class II types, where available, came from metadata supplied by the sample provider rather than from assay-based typing. A freely available public database, intended as a resource for researchers studying the immune response to SARS-CoV-2, is where the repertoires were released. The dataset comprised deeply sampled blood TCRbeta repertoires from subjects exposed to, actively infected with, or recovered from COVID-19. The prospective study material was composed of cDNA or gDNA derived from T cells, B-cell-depleted T cells, or PBMCs. The samples were drawn from two sources: the first 160 participants of the ongoing ImmuneRACE study, and 950 to 1,500 subjects contributed by 6 global collaborators. Broad study findings and their caveats: The amount of clinical and demographic metadata varied by source and participant and was provided uncurated.

CDR1 GTSNPN and CDR2 SVGIG are derived from the germline V gene (reference sequence). The CDR3 covers 13 residues, taking in both the cysteine and the phenylalanine. Left in the record is the CDR3 DNA by itself, 39 bases read in frame from the first base. A distance of 10 bases separates the germline ends of V and J, which lose 3 bases and 7 bases respectively. TCRbeta CDR3 regions were amplified from genomic DNA by means of the immunoSEQ Assay, a bias-controlled multiplex PCR. In the authors' own workflow: The number of nucleated cells in each sample was estimated by amplification of reference gene primers within the assay. Sequence reads were collapsed and filtered to measure the absolute abundance of every unique TCRbeta CDR3 rearrangement. For each sample, productive Simpson clonality was calculated by taking the square root of Simpson's diversity index across productive rearrangements. TCRdb carries this immuneACCESS record with in-frame sequences only. Its versions omit some clonotypes, under half of them owing to an unresolved V gene in the studies checked, with the rest unexplained. V, J and clone size are taken as reported in that table, and D and trimming were inferred from the DNA itself. Here the sample has under 250,000 clones; roughly 85% occur a single time. The ten largest make up about 8.2% of the sample.

Enrolling through a virtual design, the prospective study's participants ranged in age from roughly 18 to 100 years and lived across roughly 24 United States geographic areas. To assign participants to cohorts, the prospective study relied on clinical history that participants themselves reported in a screening survey and a study questionnaire. In the prospective study, whole blood, serum and a nasopharyngeal or oropharyngeal swab were collected from each participant by mobile phlebotomists. Prospective study participants could optionally give additional blood draws and questionnaires over a roughly 2-month period. Before DNA extraction, prospective study blood samples were shipped either frozen or at room temperature.

Here the chain combines TRBV30 and TRBJ1-6, with TRBD1 tentatively as D gene (5 bases match). The TCR sequence derives from a woman aged 50 to 60 with acute COVID-19. Material: PBMCs or T cells enriched from blood (not recorded which). The CDR3 region: CAWRTVINSPLHF. The sequenced DNA: TGTGCCTGGAGGACAGTCATCAATTCACCCCTCCACTTT.